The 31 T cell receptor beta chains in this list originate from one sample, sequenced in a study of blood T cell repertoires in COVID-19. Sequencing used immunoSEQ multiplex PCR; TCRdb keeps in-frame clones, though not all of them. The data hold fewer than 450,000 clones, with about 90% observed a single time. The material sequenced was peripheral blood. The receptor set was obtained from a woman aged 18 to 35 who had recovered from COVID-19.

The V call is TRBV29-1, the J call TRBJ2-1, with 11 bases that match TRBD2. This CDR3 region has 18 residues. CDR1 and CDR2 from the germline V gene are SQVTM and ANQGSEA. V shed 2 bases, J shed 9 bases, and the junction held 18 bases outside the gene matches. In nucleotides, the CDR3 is TGCAGCGTTGAAACCCCGCTAACACTAGCGGGAGTATATGGTGAGCAGTTCTTC. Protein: CSVETPLTLAGVYGEQFF.

The CDR3 DNA is TGCGCCAGCAGCCAAGTAGGCGGGACCGACCATGAGCAGTTCTTC. It yields the protein CASSQVGGTDHEQFF. The chain couples TRBV4-1 to TRBJ2-1, with D perhaps TRBD2 (6 bases). Germline lookup yields CDR1 MGHRA and CDR2 YSYEKL. The CDR3 covers 15 residues. Trimming stripped 1 base from V and 8 bases from J, with 15 bases between.

In nucleotides, the CDR3 is TGTGCCAGCAGTGACCGATACAGGAACCCCTACGAGCAGTACGTC. Residues: CASSDRYRNPYEQYV. This chain links TRBV6-1 with TRBJ2-7, with D possibly TRBD1 on 5 matching bases. V was pared by 3 bases and J by 2 bases, with 14 bases between. The CDR3 has 15 amino acids. CDR1 is MNHNS, CDR2 SASEGT, per germline.

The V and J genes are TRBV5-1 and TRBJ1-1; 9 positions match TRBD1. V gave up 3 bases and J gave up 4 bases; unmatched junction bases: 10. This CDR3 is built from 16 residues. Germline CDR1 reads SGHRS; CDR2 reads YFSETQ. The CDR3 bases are TGCGCCAGCAGCTCGCACAGGGGGCCCACTGGCACTGAAGCTTTCTTT. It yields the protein CASSSHRGPTGTEAFF.

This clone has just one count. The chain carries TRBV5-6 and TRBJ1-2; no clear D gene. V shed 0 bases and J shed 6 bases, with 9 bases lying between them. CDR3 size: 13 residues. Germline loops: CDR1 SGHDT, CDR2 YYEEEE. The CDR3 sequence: CASSLGREDGYTF. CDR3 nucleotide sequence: TGTGCCAGCAGCTTGGGTCGGGAGGATGGCTACACCTTC.

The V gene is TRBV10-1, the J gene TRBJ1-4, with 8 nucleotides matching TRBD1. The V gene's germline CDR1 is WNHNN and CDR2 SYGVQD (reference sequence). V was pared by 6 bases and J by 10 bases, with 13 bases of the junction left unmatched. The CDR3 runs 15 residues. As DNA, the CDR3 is TGCGCCAGCAGACCCACAGGGGGGAATTGCCGAAAACTGTTTTTT. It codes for CASRPTGGNCRKLFF.

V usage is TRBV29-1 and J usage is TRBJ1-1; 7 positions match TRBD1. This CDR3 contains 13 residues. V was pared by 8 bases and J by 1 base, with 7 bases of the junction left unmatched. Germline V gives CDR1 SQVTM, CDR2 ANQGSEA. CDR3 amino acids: CSSAGTANTEAFF. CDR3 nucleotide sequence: TGCAGCTCCGCCGGGACAGCGAACACTGAAGCTTTCTTT.

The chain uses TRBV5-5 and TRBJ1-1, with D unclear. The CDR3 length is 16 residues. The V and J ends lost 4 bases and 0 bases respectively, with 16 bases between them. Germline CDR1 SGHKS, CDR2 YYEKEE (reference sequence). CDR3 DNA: TGTGCCAGCAGCCGGGAGTACAGAAGCATGAACACTGAAGCTTTCTTT. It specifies CASSREYRSMNTEAFF.

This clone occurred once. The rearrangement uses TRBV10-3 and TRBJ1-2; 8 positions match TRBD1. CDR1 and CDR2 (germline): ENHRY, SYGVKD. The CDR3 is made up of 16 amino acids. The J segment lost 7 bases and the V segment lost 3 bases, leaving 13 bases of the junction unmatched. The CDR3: CAISEFGDRYSGGYTF. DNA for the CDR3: TGTGCCATCAGTGAATTTGGGGACAGGTACTCTGGTGGCTACACCTTC.

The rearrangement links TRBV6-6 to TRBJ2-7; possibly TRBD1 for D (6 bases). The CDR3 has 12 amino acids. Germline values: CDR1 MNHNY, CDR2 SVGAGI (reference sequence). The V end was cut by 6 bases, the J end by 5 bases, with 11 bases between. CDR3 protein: CASSFNRDEQYV. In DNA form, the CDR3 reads TGTGCCAGCAGCTTCAACAGGGACGAGCAGTACGTC.

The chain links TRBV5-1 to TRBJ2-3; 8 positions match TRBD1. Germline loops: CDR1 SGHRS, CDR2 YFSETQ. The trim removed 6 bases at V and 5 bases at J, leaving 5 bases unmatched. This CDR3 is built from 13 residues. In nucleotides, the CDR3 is TGCGCCAGCACCTCAGGGGGCGGAGATACGCAGTATTTT. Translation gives CASTSGGGDTQYF.

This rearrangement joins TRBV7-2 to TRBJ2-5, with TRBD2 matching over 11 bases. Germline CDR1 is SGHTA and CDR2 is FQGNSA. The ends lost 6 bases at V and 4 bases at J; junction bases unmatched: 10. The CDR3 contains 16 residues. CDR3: CASSYTTSGTTETQYF. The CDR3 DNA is TGTGCCAGCAGTTATACGACTAGCGGGACCACAGAGACCCAGTACTTC.

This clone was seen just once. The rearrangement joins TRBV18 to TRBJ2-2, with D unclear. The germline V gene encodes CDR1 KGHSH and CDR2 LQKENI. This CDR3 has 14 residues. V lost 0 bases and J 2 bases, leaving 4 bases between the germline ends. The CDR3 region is CASSPPTNTGELFF. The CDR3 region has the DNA TGTGCCAGCTCACCACCGACTAACACCGGGGAGCTGTTTTTT.

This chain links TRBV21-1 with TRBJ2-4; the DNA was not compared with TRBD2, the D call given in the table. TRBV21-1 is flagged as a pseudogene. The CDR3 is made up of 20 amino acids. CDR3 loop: CASSKNGTLWAGSGSSIQYF. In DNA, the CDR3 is TGTGCCAGCAGCAAAAATGGGACTTTGTGGGCCGGTAGCGGGAGTAGCATTCAGTACTTC.

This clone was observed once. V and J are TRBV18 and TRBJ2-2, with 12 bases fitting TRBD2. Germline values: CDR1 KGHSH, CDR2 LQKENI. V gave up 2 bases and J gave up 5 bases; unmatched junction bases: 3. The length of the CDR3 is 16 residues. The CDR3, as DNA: TGTGCCAGCTCACCAAGGACTAGCGGGATTACCGGGGAGCTGTTTTTT. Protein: CASSPRTSGITGELFF.

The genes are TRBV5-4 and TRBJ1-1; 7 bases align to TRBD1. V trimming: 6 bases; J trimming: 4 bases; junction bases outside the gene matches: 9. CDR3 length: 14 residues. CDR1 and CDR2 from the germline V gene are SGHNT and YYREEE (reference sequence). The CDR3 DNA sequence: TGTGCCAGCATGCCAGGGGGGTTGAGCACTGAAGCTTTCTTT. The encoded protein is CASMPGGLSTEAFF. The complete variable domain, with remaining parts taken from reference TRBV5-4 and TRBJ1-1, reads ETGVTQSPTHLIKTRGQQVTLRCSSQSGHNTVSWYQQALGQGPQFIFQYYREEENGRGNFPPRFSGLQFPNYSSELNVNALELDDSALYLCASMPGGLSTEAFFGQGTRLTVV.

The CDR3 DNA reads TGTGCCAGCACTAGGGACGCGGGGGAGACCCAGTACTTC. Its protein is CASTRDAGETQYF. This chain links TRBV2 with TRBJ2-5; a possible D gene is TRBD2 (6 bases). The V end was cut by 7 bases, the J end by 5 bases, with 14 bases between. This CDR3 spans 13 amino acids. Germline V lookup: CDR1 SNHLY, CDR2 FYNNEI.

CDR3 in DNA: TGTGCCAGCTCACTCACCCGGACAGGCCAAAGCTCCTATAATTCACCCCTCCACTTT. This codes for CASSLTRTGQSSYNSPLHF. V gene TRBV18 combines with J gene TRBJ1-6, with 7 bases matching TRBD1. Germline V gene lookup returns CDR1 KGHSH and CDR2 LQKENI. The CDR3 has 19 amino acids. The V and J ends lost 4 bases and 0 bases, in that order; junction bases with no gene match: 12.

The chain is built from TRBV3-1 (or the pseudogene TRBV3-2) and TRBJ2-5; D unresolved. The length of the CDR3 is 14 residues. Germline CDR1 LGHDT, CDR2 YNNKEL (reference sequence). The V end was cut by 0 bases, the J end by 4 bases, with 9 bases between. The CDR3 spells CASSQDWSRETQYF. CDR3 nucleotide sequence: TGTGCCAGCAGCCAAGATTGGAGTAGAGAGACCCAGTACTTC.

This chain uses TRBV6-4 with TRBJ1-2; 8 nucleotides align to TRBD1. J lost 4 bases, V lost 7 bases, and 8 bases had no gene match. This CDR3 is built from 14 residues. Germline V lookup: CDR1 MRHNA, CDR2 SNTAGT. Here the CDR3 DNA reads TGTGCCAGCACCCCGGACAGGGCCACCTATGGCTACACCTTC. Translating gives CASTPDRATYGYTF.

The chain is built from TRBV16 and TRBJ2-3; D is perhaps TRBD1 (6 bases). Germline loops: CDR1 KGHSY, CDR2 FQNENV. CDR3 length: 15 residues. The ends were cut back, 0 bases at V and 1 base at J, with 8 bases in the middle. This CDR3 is CASSQSAGGTDTQYF. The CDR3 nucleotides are TGTGCCAGCAGCCAATCGGCAGGGGGCACAGATACGCAGTATTTT.

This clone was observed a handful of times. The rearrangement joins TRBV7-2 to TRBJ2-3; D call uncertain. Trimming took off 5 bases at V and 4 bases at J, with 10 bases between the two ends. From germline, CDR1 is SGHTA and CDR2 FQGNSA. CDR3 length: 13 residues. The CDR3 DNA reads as TGTGCCAGCAGCCAAGGAGCCCCAGATACGCAGTATTTT. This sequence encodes CASSQGAPDTQYF.

The DNA for the CDR3 is TGTGCCAGCAGCCAATTAGGGGACACCATATATTTT. This sequence encodes CASSQLGDTIYF. This sequence joins TRBV3-1 (or the pseudogene TRBV3-2) and TRBJ1-3, with D possibly being TRBD1 (5 bases). Germline lookup yields CDR1 LGHDT and CDR2 YNNKEL (reference sequence). The ends were cut back, 2 bases at V and 8 bases at J, with 7 bases in the middle. This CDR3 has 12 residues.

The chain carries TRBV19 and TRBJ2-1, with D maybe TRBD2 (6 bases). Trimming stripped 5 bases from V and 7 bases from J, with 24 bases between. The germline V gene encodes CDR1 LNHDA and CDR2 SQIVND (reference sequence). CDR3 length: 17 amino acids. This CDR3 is CASSAHELATLGNEQFF. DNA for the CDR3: TGTGCCAGTAGTGCCCATGAACTAGCTACATTAGGGAATGAGCAGTTCTTC.

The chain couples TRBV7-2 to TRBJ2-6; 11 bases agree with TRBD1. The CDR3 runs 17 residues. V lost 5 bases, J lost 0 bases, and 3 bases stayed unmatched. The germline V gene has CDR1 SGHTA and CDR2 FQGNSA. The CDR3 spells CASSRTGGFSGANVLTF. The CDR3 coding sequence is TGTGCCAGCAGCCGGACAGGGGGCTTCTCTGGGGCCAACGTCCTGACTTTC.

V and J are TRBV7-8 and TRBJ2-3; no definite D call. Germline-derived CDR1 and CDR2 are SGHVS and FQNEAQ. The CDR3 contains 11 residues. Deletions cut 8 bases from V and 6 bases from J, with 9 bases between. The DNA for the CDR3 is TGTGCCAGCGGCTATCGTGATACGCAGTATTTT. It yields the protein CASGYRDTQYF.

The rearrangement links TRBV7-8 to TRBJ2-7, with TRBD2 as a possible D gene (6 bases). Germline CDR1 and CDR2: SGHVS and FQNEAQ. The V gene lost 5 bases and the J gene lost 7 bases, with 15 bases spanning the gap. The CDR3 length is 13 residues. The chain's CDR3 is CASSLRGGGEQYV. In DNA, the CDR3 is TGTGCCAGCAGCCTAAGGGGAGGAGGGGAGCAGTACGTC.

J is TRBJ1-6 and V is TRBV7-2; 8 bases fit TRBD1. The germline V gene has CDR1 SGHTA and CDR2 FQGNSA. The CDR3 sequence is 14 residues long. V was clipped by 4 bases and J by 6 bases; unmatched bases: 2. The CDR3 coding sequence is TGTGCCAGCAGCTCCACAGGGGGTAATTCACCCCTCCACTTT. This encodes CASSSTGGNSPLHF. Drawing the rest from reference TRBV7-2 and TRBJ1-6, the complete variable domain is GAGVSQSPSNKVTEKGKDVELRCDPISGHTALYWYRQSLGQGLEFLIYFQGNSAPDKSGLPSDRFSAERTGGSVSTLTIQRTQQEDSAVYLCASSSTGGNSPLHFGNGTRLTVT.

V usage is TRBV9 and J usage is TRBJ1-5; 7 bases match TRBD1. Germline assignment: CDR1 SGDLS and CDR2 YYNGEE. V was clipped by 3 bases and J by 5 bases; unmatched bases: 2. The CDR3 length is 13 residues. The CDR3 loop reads CASSGQGDQPQHF. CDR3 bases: TGTGCCAGCAGCGGTCAGGGGGATCAGCCCCAGCATTTT.

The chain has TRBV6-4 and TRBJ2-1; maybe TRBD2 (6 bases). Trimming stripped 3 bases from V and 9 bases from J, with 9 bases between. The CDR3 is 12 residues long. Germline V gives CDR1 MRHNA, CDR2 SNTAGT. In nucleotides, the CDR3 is TGTGCCAGCAGTGATAATAGCGGTGAGCAGTTCTTC. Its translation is CASSDNSGEQFF.

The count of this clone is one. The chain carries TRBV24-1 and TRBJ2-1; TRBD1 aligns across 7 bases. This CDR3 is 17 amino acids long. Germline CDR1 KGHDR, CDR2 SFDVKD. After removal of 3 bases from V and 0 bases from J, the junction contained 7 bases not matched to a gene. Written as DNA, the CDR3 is TGTGCCACCAGTGATGAAGACAGGGCAAGCTCCTACAATGAGCAGTTCTTC. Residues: CATSDEDRASSYNEQFF.